These 30 T cell receptor beta chains were all obtained from the same sample, sequenced in a study of cytomegalovirus exposure and HLA in healthy donors. Assay used: immunoSEQ multiplex PCR; TCRdb lists only in-frame clones, some missing. Here the sample spans some 68,000 clones, roughly 94% being singletons. Sequenced: PBMCs. The origin of the receptors is a man aged 18 to 29 in good health and CMV-seropositive.

The J gene is TRBJ1-1, the V gene TRBV7-9; perhaps TRBD1 as D (5 bases). CDR1 SEHNR and CDR2 FQNEAQ come from the germline V gene (reference sequence). This CDR3 comprises 17 residues. Trimming shortened V by 2 bases and J by 4 bases, and 20 bases separated the two germline ends. The CDR3: CASSLRAPGRDGTEAFF. The CDR3 nucleotides are TGTGCCAGCAGCTTACGAGCCCCCGGCAGGGATGGCACTGAAGCTTTCTTT.

CDR3 coding DNA: TGTGCCAGCAGTTACGTCGGGAGATCTTCCTACAATGAGCAGTTCTTC. As protein: CASSYVGRSSYNEQFF. This rearrangement joins TRBV6-6 to TRBJ2-1, with a possible D match to TRBD2 (6 bases). Germline CDR1 MNHNY, CDR2 SVGAGI (reference sequence). V shed 2 bases and J shed 1 base, with 12 bases lying between them. CDR3 length: 16 residues.

The chain links TRBV15 to TRBJ1-2; D is unresolved. The CDR3 covers 14 residues. Germline-derived CDR1 and CDR2 are LNHNV and YYDKDF (reference sequence). Between the trimmed V and J ends, which lost 1 base and 2 bases, there was a span of 8 bases. The CDR3 protein is CATSRGSSNYGYTF. CDR3 in DNA: TGTGCCACCAGCAGAGGAAGCTCAAACTATGGCTACACCTTC.

This clone was seen only a few times. The rearrangement links TRBV6-1 to TRBJ2-1, with D tentatively TRBD2 (7 bases). Trimming stripped 4 bases from V and 2 bases from J, with 9 bases between. The germline V gene has CDR1 MNHNS and CDR2 SASEGT. This CDR3 region has 14 residues. In nucleotides, the CDR3 is TGTGCCAGCAGTGGGCGGGGGCCCTACAATGAGCAGTTCTTC. Its translation is CASSGRGPYNEQFF.

This sequence joins TRBV7-3 and TRBJ2-3, with D perhaps TRBD2 (5 bases). V lost 5 bases and J 6 bases, leaving 6 bases between the germline ends. The length of the CDR3 is 11 residues. In germline, CDR1 is SGHTA, CDR2 FQGTGA. DNA for the CDR3: TGTGCCAGCAGCCGGGGTGATACGCAGTATTTT. Amino acid sequence: CASSRGDTQYF.

The chain joins TRBV18 to TRBJ1-4, with D unclear. Looked up from germline, CDR1 is KGHSH and CDR2 is LQKENI. Deletions cut 2 bases from V and 8 bases from J, with 12 bases between. The CDR3 runs 14 residues. CDR3: CASSPIDIGEKLFF. The CDR3 DNA follows: TGTGCCAGCTCACCAATTGACATAGGAGAAAAACTGTTTTTT.

V usage is TRBV27 and J usage is TRBJ2-3, with 9 bases that match TRBD2. Germline trimming cut 3 bases from V and 2 bases from J; bases unmatched to any gene: 3. CDR1 MNHEY and CDR2 SMNVEV come from the germline V gene (reference sequence). This CDR3 has 15 amino acids. In nucleotides, the CDR3 is TGTGCCAGCAGTTTCGCTAGCGGGGTCACAGATACGCAGTATTTT. This sequence encodes CASSFASGVTDTQYF.

This chain uses TRBV29-1 with TRBJ2-7; possible D gene TRBD1, 5 bases. From germline, CDR1 is SQVTM and CDR2 ANQGSEA. CDR3 length: 16 amino acids. V lost 4 bases and J 4 bases, leaving 23 bases between the germline ends. The CDR3 loop reads CSVVRGMWGGLYEQYF. The CDR3 DNA follows: TGCAGCGTTGTTCGCGGAATGTGGGGCGGATTGTACGAGCAGTACTTC.

This chain uses TRBV7-3 with TRBJ2-3; 10 nucleotides align to TRBD1. The V gene's germline CDR1 is SGHTA and CDR2 FQGTGA. This CDR3 has 14 residues. V shed 3 bases and J 4 bases; nucleotides not matched to a gene: 1. DNA for the CDR3: TGTGCCAGCAGCTTTGGACAGGGGGCAGATACGCAGTATTTT. Its translation: CASSFGQGADTQYF.

This chain connects TRBV5-6 to TRBJ2-2; 7 bases map to TRBD2. CDR1 and CDR2 from the germline V gene are SGHDT and YYEEEE. With V trimmed by 2 bases and J by 2 bases, 6 bases remained unmatched. This CDR3 spans 16 amino acids. CDR3 in DNA: TGTGCCAGCAGCTTCGGCGGGAGAGTAAACACCGGGGAGCTGTTTTTT. Translating it yields CASSFGGRVNTGELFF.

The J gene is TRBJ2-3, the V gene TRBV5-4, with 8 positions matching TRBD1. The CDR3 runs to 16 residues. Germline V lookup: CDR1 SGHNT, CDR2 YYREEE (reference sequence). V was pared by 0 bases and J by 0 bases, with 3 bases of the junction left unmatched. CDR3 amino acids: CASSLARDRSTDTQYF. The CDR3 DNA reads as TGTGCCAGCAGCTTGGCCCGGGACAGGAGCACAGATACGCAGTATTTT. Using reference TRBV5-4 and TRBJ2-3 for the parts outside the CDR3, the full variable domain is ETGVTQSPTHLIKTRGQQVTLRCSSQSGHNTVSWYQQALGQGPQFIFQYYREEENGRGNFPPRFSGLQFPNYSSELNVNALELDDSALYLCASSLARDRSTDTQYFGPGTRLTVL.

The genes are TRBV5-4 and TRBJ2-5, with 9 bases aligning to TRBD1. This CDR3 has 15 amino acids. Trimming cost V 4 bases and J 2 bases; bases outside gene matches: 6. Germline lookup yields CDR1 SGHNT and CDR2 YYREEE (reference sequence). Here the CDR3 DNA reads TGTGCCAGCAGCGGGGGGACAGGGCGGCAAGAGACCCAGTACTTC. It yields the protein CASSGGTGRQETQYF.

The genes are TRBV9 and TRBJ2-7; 8 bases agree with TRBD2. CDR1 is SGDLS and CDR2 is YYNGEE in the germline V gene. This CDR3 spans 14 amino acids. Losses at the gene ends were 4 bases for V and 1 base for J; bases not matched to a gene: 4. In DNA, the CDR3 is TGTGCCAGCAGCCCCTTAGCGGGATCCTACGAGCAGTACTTC. It encodes CASSPLAGSYEQYF.

This clone showed up just once. This chain links TRBV6-1 with TRBJ1-2; 9 positions match TRBD1. Germline CDR1 reads MNHNS; CDR2 reads SASEGT. This CDR3 is built from 16 residues. Trimming took 2 bases from V and 9 from J; bases not matched to a gene: 13. The CDR3 DNA reads as TGTGCCAGCAGTGAACTGGGGACAGGGAAAGTCAGACGCTACACCTTC. Amino acids: CASSELGTGKVRRYTF.

The V call is TRBV6-5, the J call TRBJ2-7, with 9 bases matching TRBD1. Trimming took 6 bases from V and 5 from J; bases not matched to a gene: 5. Per the germline V gene, CDR1 is MNHEY and CDR2 is SVGAGI. The CDR3 is made up of 13 amino acids. CDR3 in amino acids: CASSLDRGNEQYF. DNA of the CDR3: TGTGCCAGCAGCCTCGACAGGGGGAACGAGCAGTACTTC.

This rearrangement joins TRBV7-3 to TRBJ2-5; the match to TRBD1 covers 8 bases. Germline V gene sequence: CDR1 SGHTA, CDR2 FQGTGA. This CDR3 contains 15 residues. V gave up 5 bases and J gave up 2 bases; unmatched junction bases: 7. CDR3 in amino acids: CASSLLGTGQETQYF. CDR3 DNA: TGTGCCAGCAGCCTCCTGGGGACAGGTCAAGAGACCCAGTACTTC.

This chain uses TRBV16 with TRBJ1-6; 9 positions match TRBD1. This CDR3 region has 17 residues. V lost 4 bases to trimming and J lost 10 bases; unmatched junction nucleotides: 14. Germline CDR1 is KGHSY and CDR2 is FQNENV. CDR3 in amino acids: CASSPGQGVYGRSPLHF. The CDR3 nucleotides are TGTGCCAGCAGCCCGGGACAGGGAGTTTATGGGCGATCACCCCTCCACTTT. Filled out from reference TRBV16 and TRBJ1-6, the complete variable domain reads GEEVAQTPKHLVRGEGQKAKLYCAPIKGHSYVFWYQQVLKNEFKFLISFQNENVFDETGMPKERFSAKCLPNSPCSLEIQATKLEDSAVYFCASSPGQGVYGRSPLHFGNGTRLTVT.

The rearrangement uses TRBV15 and TRBJ1-5; D is ambiguous. The CDR3 has 13 amino acids. Trimming shortened V by 5 bases and J by 7 bases, and 12 bases separated the two germline ends. Germline V CDR1 and CDR2: LNHNV, YYDKDF (reference sequence). This CDR3 is CATSHRGEQPQHF. In nucleotides, the CDR3 is TGTGCCACCAGCCACCGGGGAGAACAGCCCCAGCATTTT. Full variable domain (rest looked up from reference TRBV15 and TRBJ1-5): DAMVIQNPRYQVTQFGKPVTLSCSQTLNHNVMYWYQQKSSQAPKLLFHYYDKDFNNEADTPDNFQSRRPNTSFCFLDIRSPGLGDTAMYLCATSHRGEQPQHFGDGTRLSIL.

J is TRBJ2-7 and V is TRBV5-1; D is perhaps TRBD1 (6 bases). V was shortened by 3 bases and J by 0 bases, with 13 bases between the two germline ends. The CDR3 runs 15 residues. Germline CDR1 reads SGHRS; CDR2 reads YFSETQ. CDR3 DNA sequence: TGCGCCAGCAGCTCAGGGGTGGTAGGCTCCTACGAGCAGTACTTC. It translates to CASSSGVVGSYEQYF.

The J gene is TRBJ2-1, the V gene TRBV6-5; the match to TRBD1 covers 7 bases. V lost 7 bases and J lost 5; bases outside the gene matches: 11. Germline-derived CDR1 and CDR2 are MNHEY and SVGAGI. This CDR3 is 15 amino acids long. CDR3 in DNA: TGTGCCAGCACGGGAAGGGGACAGCTAAACAATGAGCAGTTCTTC. It encodes CASTGRGQLNNEQFF.

The chain couples TRBV13 to TRBJ2-3; D call uncertain. CDR1 PRHDT and CDR2 FYEKMQ come from the germline V gene (reference sequence). This CDR3 is 13 amino acids long. Trimming removed 4 bases at V and 7 bases at J, with 12 bases between. The chain's CDR3 is CASSSPLKNTQYF. For the CDR3, the DNA is TGTGCCAGCAGCTCACCTCTAAAAAATACGCAGTATTTT.

This chain joins TRBV2 and TRBJ1-1; D remains ambiguous. Germline V gives CDR1 SNHLY, CDR2 FYNNEI. Trimming stripped 7 bases from V and 4 bases from J, with 7 bases between. There are 11 residues in the CDR3. CDR3 DNA: TGTGCCAGCACGGCAGGCACTGAAGCTTTCTTT. Translation: CASTAGTEAFF.

This chain joins TRBV27 and TRBJ2-2, with D perhaps TRBD1 (5 bases). CDR1 and CDR2 (germline): MNHEY, SMNVEV (reference sequence). The CDR3 contains 13 residues. Between the trimmed V and J ends, which lost 1 base and 6 bases, there was a span of 6 bases. CDR3 DNA sequence: TGTGCCAGCAGTTTATGGGGCGCCGGGGAGCTGTTTTTT. Its protein is CASSLWGAGELFF.

This CDR3 is CASSVGSTSYNEQFF. The CDR3 DNA reads TGCGCCAGCAGCGTGGGGAGTACGTCCTACAATGAGCAGTTCTTC. The rearrangement links TRBV5-1 to TRBJ2-1; the D gene is possibly TRBD2 (5 bases). Germline V gene lookup returns CDR1 SGHRS and CDR2 YFSETQ. V was cut by 4 bases and J by 1 base, with 12 bases left in between. This CDR3 comprises 15 residues.

The J gene is TRBJ2-2, the V gene TRBV18; TRBD1 matches at 8 bases. V lost 4 bases and J lost 4; bases outside the gene matches: 5. This CDR3 comprises 15 residues. Germline lookup yields CDR1 KGHSH and CDR2 LQKENI. The DNA of the CDR3 is TGTGCCAGCTCACGACGGACAGGGTTCACCGGGGAGCTGTTTTTT. Amino acids: CASSRRTGFTGELFF.

The genes are TRBV7-9 and TRBJ1-2, with no clear D. The CDR3 contains 13 residues. V dropped 5 bases and J dropped 8 bases, with 15 bases sitting between them. The germline CDR1 and CDR2 sequences are SEHNR and FQNEAQ (reference sequence). CDR3 region: CASSETGDGGYTF. Here the CDR3 DNA reads TGTGCCAGCAGCGAGACTGGAGATGGGGGCTACACCTTC.

The chain couples TRBV11-2 to TRBJ2-7, with D maybe TRBD2 (6 bases). V gave up 3 bases and J gave up 7 bases, with 13 bases separating them. This CDR3 has 13 residues. Germline V gives CDR1 SGHAT, CDR2 FQNNGV. CDR3 sequence (DNA): TGTGCCAGCAGCTTCCCGGGTGCGGGGGAGCAGTACTTC. As protein: CASSFPGAGEQYF.

The J gene is TRBJ2-5, the V gene TRBV18; TRBD1 aligns across 8 bases. The CDR3 length is 14 residues. Germline V gene lookup returns CDR1 KGHSH and CDR2 LQKENI. Unmatched junction bases numbered 4, after V lost 3 bases and J lost 4 bases. The CDR3 loop is CASSPLDRAETQYF. DNA of the CDR3: TGTGCCAGCTCACCCCTGGACAGGGCAGAGACCCAGTACTTC.

The chain combines TRBV7-2 with TRBJ2-1; D remains unclear. CDR1 is SGHTA and CDR2 is FQGNSA in the germline V gene. CDR3 length equals 13 residues. Trimming cost V 1 base and J 4 bases, with 5 bases left between them. CDR3 sequence: CASSLGLYNEQFF. The CDR3 DNA sequence: TGTGCCAGCAGCTTAGGACTTTACAATGAGCAGTTCTTC.

The J gene is TRBJ1-2, the V gene TRBV10-1; 7 nucleotides match TRBD1. Germline CDR1 and CDR2: WNHNN and SYGVQD (reference sequence). The CDR3 runs to 13 residues. V shed 6 bases and J 2 bases; nucleotides not matched to a gene: 3. The CDR3 DNA sequence: TGCGCCAGCAGCCCACAGGGGAACTATGGCTACACCTTC. It translates to CASSPQGNYGYTF.